These 24 T cell receptor beta chains share one sample of origin, sequenced in a study of CD8 T cells in ankylosing spondylitis (TCRdb year 2017). Libraries were built with 5' RACE. The sequencer was an Illumina HiSeq 2500. TCRdb's own reprocessing of the public reads used fastp at Q25 and MiXCR and kept productive beta chains. Each record represents a unique CDR3 protein, reported with the most common genes and DNA among its rows. Here the sample has more than 300,000 distinct CDR3 sequences; around 7.6% occur a single time. About 15% of the sample is held by the ten biggest clonotypes. Study-level results and caveats: Blood from ankylosing spondylitis patients appeared to be characterized by a TCR beta motif composed of about eight highly homologous amino acid variants.

For these receptors, no antigen is known. The sample consisted of blood, either unsorted or a sorted T cell fraction (not recorded which). The receptor set was obtained from a male donor with ankylosing spondylitis.

The J gene is TRBJ2-3, the V gene TRBV5-1; 13 nucleotides line up with TRBD2. Trimming took 4 bases from V and 4 from J; bases not matched to a gene: 3. The CDR3 runs 15 residues. The germline V gene encodes CDR1 SGHRS and CDR2 YFSETQ. The CDR3 DNA is TGCGCCAGCAGCACGGGGACTAGCGGGGCAGATACGCAGTATTTT. Residues: CASSTGTSGADTQYF.

A few counts support this clonotype. V usage is TRBV4-2 and J usage is TRBJ2-1; 8 bases map to TRBD2. The V gene end was trimmed by 0 bases and the J gene end by 0 bases; junction bases not matched to a gene: 7. There are 18 residues in the CDR3. Per the germline V gene, CDR1 is LGHNA and CDR2 is YNFKEQ. CDR3 residues: CASSQDRLALSSYNEQFF. The DNA for the CDR3 is TGTGCCAGCAGCCAAGATCGACTAGCGCTAAGCTCCTACAATGAGCAGTTCTTC.

The V gene is TRBV20-1, the J gene TRBJ2-3; 8 bases agree with TRBD2. CDR3 length: 15 residues. The ends lost 6 bases at V and 0 bases at J; junction bases unmatched: 8. Germline CDR1 DFQATT, CDR2 SNEGSKA (reference sequence). This CDR3 is CSAQRPGGSTDTQYF. The CDR3 region has the DNA TGCAGTGCCCAAAGACCGGGAGGGAGCACAGATACGCAGTATTTT.

The sample holds a few counts of this clonotype. The chain employs TRBV7-9 and TRBJ2-5, with D hard to call. Germline V gene data show CDR1 as SEHNR and CDR2 as FQNEAQ (reference sequence). The length of the CDR3 is 17 residues. V was shortened by 1 base and J by 4 bases, with 19 bases between the two germline ends. The CDR3 DNA sequence: TGTGCCAGCAGCTTAGTATCTAGACACGCGGAAGGAGAGACCCAGTACTTC. This translates into CASSLVSRHAEGETQYF.

The CDR3 protein is CASSPRSWDIEPYEQYF. DNA for the CDR3: TGTGCCAGCAGCCCCCGCAGCTGGGACATAGAGCCCTACGAGCAGTACTTC. The chain is built from TRBV21-1 and TRBJ2-7; the table's D gene call, TRBD1, was not cross checked with the DNA. TRBV21-1 counts as a pseudogene. This CDR3 spans 17 amino acids.

This clonotype was recorded many times. This chain uses TRBV29-1 with TRBJ1-1, with D perhaps TRBD1 (6 bases). V dropped 3 bases and J dropped 4 bases, with 6 bases sitting between them. The CDR3 runs 11 residues. Germline-derived CDR1 and CDR2 are SQVTM and ANQGSEA. Here the CDR3 DNA reads TGCAGCGTTGAGGGGGCCACTGAAGCTTTCTTT. It encodes CSVEGATEAFF.

This clonotype was counted only a few times. The genes are TRBV9 and TRBJ1-3; D is unresolved. The CDR3 has 16 residues. V dropped 2 bases and J dropped 3 bases, with 15 bases sitting between them. CDR1 and CDR2 from the germline V gene are SGDLS and YYNGEE. DNA for the CDR3: TGTGCCAGCAGCGTTTTGGATTCGGGAATTGGAAACACCATATATTTT. It encodes CASSVLDSGIGNTIYF.

This clonotype was detected many times. This chain connects TRBV20-1 to TRBJ1-3, with D unclear. V dropped 6 bases and J dropped 0 bases, with 21 bases sitting between them. The germline gives CDR1 DFQATT, CDR2 SNEGSKA (reference sequence). This CDR3 is built from 17 residues. CDR3 protein: CSAQLGLGSYSGNTIYF. For the CDR3, the DNA is TGCAGTGCCCAACTTGGCCTGGGTTCCTACTCTGGAAACACCATATATTTT.

This clonotype was picked up many times. The V call is TRBV3-1, the J call TRBJ2-2; D is uncertain. V lost 1 base to trimming and J lost 5 bases, with 5 bases between them. This CDR3 has 13 residues. Germline V lookup: CDR1 LGHDT, CDR2 YNNKEL (reference sequence). DNA of the CDR3: TGTGCCAGCAGCCAAGGAAGAACCGGGGAGCTGTTTTTT. Residues: CASSQGRTGELFF. Full variable domain (rest looked up from reference TRBV3-1 and TRBJ2-2): DTAVSQTPKYLVTQMGNDKSIKCEQNLGHDTMYWYKQDSKKFLKIMFSYNNKELIINETVPNRFSPKSPDKAHLNLHINSLELGDSAVYFCASSQGRTGELFFGEGSRLTVL.

This clonotype appeared a few times. This sequence joins TRBV25-1 and TRBJ2-5, with a tentative D call TRBD2 (5 bases). Germline assignment: CDR1 MGHDK and CDR2 SYGVNS. V was shortened by 3 bases and J by 2 bases, with 16 bases between the two germline ends. The CDR3 is 16 amino acids. The CDR3 region has the DNA TGTGCCAGCAGTGATAGGAGGCCAGCGCCTCAAGAGACCCAGTACTTC. As protein: CASSDRRPAPQETQYF.

This chain uses TRBV12-3 or TRBV12-4 with TRBJ2-2, with TRBD1 identical over 12 bases. The CDR3 is 20 residues long. Trimming removed 7 bases from V and 4 bases from J; junction bases left unmatched: 19. This CDR3 is CASTSVRRLGTGGGTGELFF. In nucleotides, the CDR3 is TGTGCCAGCACCAGCGTTAGACGGCTGGGGACAGGGGGCGGCACCGGGGAGCTGTTTTTT.

Only a few counts were recorded for this clonotype. The chain is built from TRBV6-2 or TRBV6-3 and TRBJ1-5; D gene ambiguous. The germline CDR1 and CDR2 sequences are MNHEY and SVGEGT. The germline V and J ends were trimmed by 0 bases and 0 bases, with 3 bases remaining between them. This CDR3 has 14 amino acids. In DNA, the CDR3 is TGTGCCAGCAGTTACTCGAGTAGCAATCAGCCCCAGCATTTT. This encodes CASSYSSSNQPQHF.

The chain's CDR3 is CSGTGGKFEAFF. The CDR3 DNA follows: TGCAGTGGTACAGGGGGCAAGTTTGAAGCTTTCTTT. The genes are TRBV20-1 and TRBJ1-1; 9 bases fit TRBD1. Germline values: CDR1 DFQATT, CDR2 SNEGSKA (reference sequence). Germline trimming cut 7 bases from V and 7 bases from J; bases unmatched to any gene: 7. The CDR3 runs to 12 residues.

This clonotype showed up just a few times. The chain combines TRBV2 with TRBJ2-7; D gene ambiguous. V lost 3 bases and J lost 0, with 9 bases in between. Germline CDR1 and CDR2: SNHLY and FYNNEI. This CDR3 comprises 14 residues. As DNA, the CDR3 is TGTGCCAGCAGTGAGACACTGAGCTCCTACGAGCAGTACTTC. Protein: CASSETLSSYEQYF.

This clonotype was recorded a few times. This chain joins TRBV5-5 and TRBJ1-5; D gene unclear. CDR3 length equals 15 residues. Per the germline V gene, CDR1 is SGHKS and CDR2 is YYEKEE (reference sequence). V lost 0 bases, J lost 3 bases, and 10 bases lay in between. The CDR3 loop reads CASSLGYSSNQPQHF. CDR3 DNA: TGTGCCAGCAGCTTGGGATATAGTTCCAATCAGCCCCAGCATTTT.

This clonotype was seen at least ten times. This chain links TRBV29-1 with TRBJ2-1; 9 bases agree with TRBD2. CDR3 length: 14 amino acids. J lost 6 bases, V lost 7 bases, and 10 bases had no gene match. Germline V gene sequence: CDR1 SQVTM, CDR2 ANQGSEA. The CDR3 here is CSAQAGGGSNEQFF. Written as DNA, the CDR3 is TGCAGCGCCCAAGCGGGAGGAGGGTCCAATGAGCAGTTCTTC.

This clonotype was counted at least ten times. The gene calls are TRBV5-1 and TRBJ2-1; 9 nucleotides agree with TRBD2. The CDR3 extends over 20 amino acids. Looked up from germline, CDR1 is SGHRS and CDR2 is YFSETQ. V lost 0 bases and J lost 8; bases outside the gene matches: 21. The chain's CDR3 is CASSLGFSPYRREGRYEQFF. In DNA form, the CDR3 reads TGCGCCAGCAGCTTGGGTTTCTCCCCCTATCGGCGGGAGGGCCGTTATGAGCAGTTCTTC.

The CDR3 region has the DNA TGTGCCAGCAGTCCGATCCCGGGACAGAACACAGATACGCAGTATTTT. This encodes CASSPIPGQNTDTQYF. The chain has TRBV12-3 or TRBV12-4 and TRBJ2-3, with 7 bases identical to TRBD1. V lost 5 bases to trimming and J lost 2 bases; unmatched junction nucleotides: 10. This CDR3 is built from 16 residues.

This chain links TRBV6-2 or TRBV6-3 with TRBJ2-7; no definite D call. The CDR3 spans 12 residues. Germline assignment: CDR1 MNHEY and CDR2 SVGEGT. The germline V and J ends were trimmed by 8 bases and 7 bases, with 15 bases remaining between them. Here the CDR3 reads CASDNPSREQYF. The CDR3 DNA sequence: TGTGCCAGCGATAACCCCTCTCGGGAGCAGTACTTC.

The J gene is TRBJ2-7, the V gene TRBV6-5, with D uncertain. Germline CDR1 is MNHEY and CDR2 is SVGAGI. There are 15 residues in the CDR3. Trimming cost V 0 bases and J 0 bases, with 9 bases left between them. The CDR3 region is CASSYSPGSSYEQYF. The CDR3, as DNA: TGTGCCAGCAGTTACTCGCCCGGTAGCTCCTACGAGCAGTACTTC.

This clonotype was counted a few times. This chain connects TRBV20-1 to TRBJ2-3, with 11 bases lining up with TRBD2. Germline V CDR1 and CDR2: DFQATT, SNEGSKA (reference sequence). This CDR3 spans 16 amino acids. After removal of 0 bases from V and 3 bases from J, the junction contained 5 bases not matched to a gene. CDR3 loop: CSARDRLAGGTDTQYF. Here the CDR3 DNA reads TGCAGTGCTAGAGATCGGCTAGCGGGAGGTACAGATACGCAGTATTTT.

The chain employs TRBV18 and TRBJ2-7, with D perhaps matching TRBD1 (5 bases). V was pared by 2 bases and J by 2 bases, with 13 bases between. The CDR3 is 15 residues long. CDR1 KGHSH and CDR2 LQKENI come from the germline V gene. The CDR3 DNA reads TGTGCCAGCTCACCAGAACAGGCGGTGACCTACGAGCAGTACTTC. Residues: CASSPEQAVTYEQYF.

This clonotype was recorded a few times. The chain joins TRBV20-1 to TRBJ2-7; possible D gene TRBD2, 6 bases. The CDR3 has 12 amino acids. V was pared by 1 base and J by 6 bases, with 10 bases between. Per germline, CDR1 DFQATT and CDR2 SNEGSKA (reference sequence). DNA for the CDR3: TGCAGTGCTAGAGTTTTCGGGGGCGAGCAGTACTTC. The encoded protein is CSARVFGGEQYF.

This clonotype came up a few times. The chain carries TRBV7-9 and TRBJ2-7; D ambiguous. CDR1 and CDR2 from the germline V gene are SEHNR and FQNEAQ (reference sequence). The CDR3 spans 14 residues. The V end lost 0 bases, the J end lost 0 bases, and 6 bases lay between the germline ends. CDR3 loop: CASSLAELSYEQYF. CDR3 in DNA: TGTGCCAGCAGCTTAGCAGAACTCTCCTACGAGCAGTACTTC.